Listed below are T cell receptor beta chains from one sample, sequenced in a study of T-cell reconstitution after alpha-beta-depleted transplantation in children. TCRdb fed the PCR reads into MiXCR, producing one record per CDR3 protein. The profile shows some 200,000 distinct CDR3 sequences, approximately 9% of them singletons. The source material was PBMCs from the stem cell graft donor, sampled from the stem cell graft. The origin of the receptors is a human donor who donated a stem cell graft to a child with acute lymphoblastic leukemia. Each CDR3 is given without its conserved first and last residue. Expanded clones are given a class, and other clones once, few, many or no size at all.

V	J	size	CDR3
TRBV18	TRBJ2-4	.	ASSPPHLGRKGNIQY
TRBV7-9	TRBJ1-3	many	ASSLGQGPGNTIY
TRBV20-1	TRBJ2-3	.	SASAGFRDTQY
TRBV20-1	TRBJ1-4	.	SARPPLATNEKLF
TRBV4-1	TRBJ2-3	few	ASSQARAADTQY
TRBV12-3/TRBV12-4	TRBJ2-7	few	ASTFRLAGYEQY
TRBV3-1	TRBJ1-1	few	ASSQTEQRSF
TRBV5-1	TRBJ1-2	many	ASSPTGTQSYYGYT
TRBV5-8	TRBJ2-6	many	ASSLGAGVSSGANVLT
TRBV5-6	TRBJ1-2	.	ASSPGQRKGYT
TRBV12-3/TRBV12-4	TRBJ2-1	many	ASSTGQGGDNEQF
TRBV3-1	TRBJ1-1	few	ASSQRGNGAEAF
TRBV28	TRBJ1-2	.	ASSQQGAENGYT
TRBV4-1	TRBJ2-6	.	ASSQVPGSGANVLT
TRBV20-1	TRBJ1-2	many	SAPQGGGYGYT
TRBV27	TRBJ1-1	few	ASTSRGLYTEAF
TRBV5-1	TRBJ1-2	many	ASSGTGSNYGYT
TRBV19	TRBJ1-5	.	ASSIDKDRPQH
TRBV7-6	TRBJ1-1	.	ASSSRENTEAF
TRBV5-1	TRBJ1-1	many	ASSRSDTEAF
TRBV5-1	TRBJ2-2	few	ASSFPTEANTGELF
TRBV7-9	TRBJ1-1	many	ASSLAGQGSEAF
TRBV4-2	TRBJ2-1	.	ASSQARGVYNEQF
TRBV5-6	TRBJ1-1	.	ASSGTDSRTEAF
TRBV20-1	TRBJ2-3	few	SAIRGLGGADTQC
TRBV5-1	TRBJ2-7	few	ASSSRTGYYEQY
TRBV4-2	TRBJ2-5	many	ASSQDRGLETQY
TRBV14	TRBJ2-3	few	ASSELRADIKD
TRBV20-1	TRBJ1-5	few	SASLDSNQPQH
TRBV5-1	TRBJ2-2	.	ASSLESTGYTGELF
TRBV5-1	TRBJ2-7	many	ASTSLTGGQTEQY
TRBV12-3/TRBV12-4	TRBJ1-4	few	ASSLAHPKLF
TRBV3-1	TRBJ2-1	many	ASSQDRDRGRIGTYYNEQF
TRBV10-3	TRBJ1-6	many	AISAGGFGSPLH
TRBV20-1	TRBJ2-2	few	SARVPGTGELF
TRBV12-3/TRBV12-4	TRBJ2-2	many	ASSTRAGELF
TRBV15	TRBJ1-3	few	ATSLDRNTGNTIY
TRBV6-5	TRBJ2-7	.	ASSLLTGGIYEQY
TRBV7-8	TRBJ2-2	many	ASSLSPSGELF
TRBV6-2/TRBV6-3	TRBJ1-1	few	ASSPSGSRAEAF
TRBV2	TRBJ1-5	many	ASSPGTGGRAED